The 24 T cell receptor beta chains below come from one sample, sequenced in a study of human T cells and chemical hapten exposure. Using its own MiXCR run on the RACE reads, TCRdb lists one record per CDR3 protein. The sample includes about 120,000 distinct CDR3 sequences, 12% of them seen just once. Specified time point: patch test 1, 2 weeks after DPC sensitization. Noted treatment: therapeutic diphenylcyclopropenone sensitization with weekly scalp DPC. The specimen was whole blood, collected in connection with sensitization to the hapten diphenylcyclopropenone (DPC). The receptors originated from a woman between 45 and 60 years old with alopecia areata. Some clones in this sample may be carry-over from other donors' samples.

The chain links TRBV29-1 to TRBJ1-2; D call uncertain. V lost 0 bases to trimming and J lost 7 bases, with 15 bases between them. The CDR3 extends over 14 amino acids. CDR1 SQVTM and CDR2 ANQGSEA come from the germline V gene. The CDR3 DNA reads TGCAGCGTTGAAGATCTTGGGGTCTTGGGTGGCTACACCTTC. Its protein product is CSVEDLGVLGGYTF.

The V gene is TRBV4-1, the J gene TRBJ2-5; 9 nucleotides match TRBD2. The CDR3 covers 16 residues. The junction had 14 bases not matched to a gene; V was cut back by 8 bases and J by 4 bases. Germline V gene sequence: CDR1 MGHRA, CDR2 YSYEKL. The CDR3 spells CASAKGSSGRGETQYF. Here the CDR3 DNA reads TGCGCCAGCGCAAAGGGCAGTAGCGGGAGAGGAGAGACCCAGTACTTC.

This clonotype appeared a few times. This chain uses TRBV7-9 with TRBJ1-2; D is perhaps TRBD1 (6 bases). The CDR3 has 18 amino acids. Deletions cut 5 bases from V and 2 bases from J, with 24 bases between. Germline CDR1 SEHNR, CDR2 FQNEAQ (reference sequence). CDR3 protein: CASSLSGDFGTRNYGYTF. CDR3 sequence (DNA): TGTGCCAGCAGCCTCAGCGGAGATTTTGGGACACGGAACTATGGCTACACCTTC.

This clonotype was found a few times. V and J are TRBV6-1 and TRBJ1-1; TRBD1 might be the D (5 bases). The V and J ends lost 7 bases and 2 bases respectively, with 17 bases between them. CDR1 and CDR2 (germline): MNHNS, SASEGT. This CDR3 comprises 15 residues. As DNA, the CDR3 is TGTGCCAGCACCCTGGCCAGGGCCGTAAACACTGAAGCTTTCTTT. It codes for CASTLARAVNTEAFF.

This clonotype showed up just a few times. The genes are TRBV2 and TRBJ2-1; 16 positions agree with TRBD2. V shed 9 bases and J 7 bases; nucleotides not matched to a gene: 0. Per germline, CDR1 SNHLY and CDR2 FYNNEI. The CDR3 is 13 amino acids. DNA for the CDR3: TGTGCCAGGGGACTAGCGGGAGGGAATGAGCAGTTCTTC. Protein: CARGLAGGNEQFF.

Concerning this clonotype itself: This may be a read error, as it is one base from a much larger clone. The V gene is TRBV4-1, the J gene TRBJ1-2; D gene unclear. Germline CDR1 reads MGHRA; CDR2 reads YSYEKL. V lost 0 bases to trimming and J lost 3 bases, with 2 bases between them. The CDR3 contains 12 residues. The CDR3 nucleotides read TGCGCCAGCAGCCAAGAAGACTATGGCTACACCTTC. Encoded protein: CASSQEDYGYTF.

J is TRBJ2-1 and V is TRBV15, with 7 bases fitting TRBD1. J was trimmed by 6 bases and V by 0 bases; bases with no gene match: 8. The germline V gene encodes CDR1 LNHNV and CDR2 YYDKDF (reference sequence). The CDR3 contains 16 residues. The DNA of the CDR3 is TGTGCCACCAGCAGAGAAGACAGGGTAAGAGGCAATGAGCAGTTCTTC. Its translation is CATSREDRVRGNEQFF.

This clonotype came up many times. The V gene is TRBV7-2, the J gene TRBJ1-5; weak D call: TRBD1 (6 bases). The CDR3 loop spans 13 amino acids. V dropped 5 bases and J dropped 3 bases, with 8 bases sitting between them. Germline V CDR1 and CDR2: SGHTA, FQGNSA. The CDR3: CASSRQANQPQHF. As DNA, the CDR3 is TGTGCCAGCAGCCGACAGGCCAATCAGCCCCAGCATTTT.

V usage is TRBV29-1 and J usage is TRBJ2-4; 7 bases match TRBD2. Germline V lookup: CDR1 SQVTM, CDR2 ANQGSEA. The J segment lost 8 bases and the V segment lost 6 bases, leaving 10 bases of the junction unmatched. This CDR3 has 13 residues. CDR3 DNA: TGCAGCGTCGGGGGTGTAGCGGGTGACATTCAGTACTTC. It encodes CSVGGVAGDIQYF.

This clonotype was detected ten times or more. CDR3 coding DNA: TGTGCCAGCAGCCCGTCGGGGACTAATGAAAAACTGTTTTTT. It translates to CASSPSGTNEKLFF. The gene calls are TRBV7-6 and TRBJ1-4; D uncertain. V was pared by 5 bases and J by 2 bases, with 9 bases between. CDR1 SGHVS and CDR2 FNYEAQ come from the germline V gene. The CDR3 loop spans 14 amino acids.

This clonotype was detected ten times or more. CDR3 in amino acids: CASSLRAGDGYTF. CDR3 sequence (DNA): TGTGCCAGCAGCTTAAGGGCAGGGGATGGCTACACCTTC. The genes are TRBV7-2 and TRBJ1-2; tentative D call: TRBD1 (6 bases). The CDR3 extends over 13 amino acids. The germline gives CDR1 SGHTA, CDR2 FQGNSA. The ends were cut back, 2 bases at V and 6 bases at J, with 10 bases in the middle.

There are many counts of this clonotype. The V gene is TRBV4-1, the J gene TRBJ2-5, with a weak D call TRBD2 (6 bases). The V gene's germline CDR1 is MGHRA and CDR2 YSYEKL. The ends were cut back, 0 bases at V and 5 bases at J, with 13 bases in the middle. The CDR3 covers 15 residues. CDR3 amino acids: CASSQESLGGETQYF. The CDR3 bases are TGCGCCAGCAGCCAAGAATCCCTAGGAGGGGAGACCCAGTACTTC.

This clonotype has ten or more counts. The gene calls are TRBV11-2 and TRBJ1-2; D is uncertain. The CDR3 loop spans 11 amino acids. Germline loops: CDR1 SGHAT, CDR2 FQNNGV. Trimming took 7 bases from V and 13 from J, leaving 16 bases between them. In DNA form, the CDR3 reads TGTGCCAGCACCCTCCGGCCGGTGGTCACCTTC. It encodes CASTLRPVVTF.

V usage is TRBV28 and J usage is TRBJ1-5, with D possibly being TRBD1 (6 bases). V was trimmed by 2 bases and J by 6 bases, leaving 11 bases between them. CDR3 length: 14 residues. Germline CDR1 is MDHEN and CDR2 is SYDVKM. In DNA, the CDR3 is TGTGCCAGCAGTTTAAAGGGACAAATTCAGCCCCAGCATTTT. Its protein is CASSLKGQIQPQHF.

This clonotype was seen at least ten times. V gene TRBV7-9 combines with J gene TRBJ1-6; D gene ambiguous. Trimming stripped 1 base from V and 10 bases from J, with 14 bases between. Per germline, CDR1 SEHNR and CDR2 FQNEAQ (reference sequence). The CDR3 totals 15 residues. CDR3 sequence (DNA): TGTGCCAGCAGCTTAGTCTCAGCGAGGAACTCACCCCTCCACTTT. Amino acids: CASSLVSARNSPLHF.

This clonotype was counted between two and nine times. The CDR3 DNA reads as TGTGCCAGCAGCCCAAGGGCAGGGGTATACGAGCAGTACTTC. This codes for CASSPRAGVYEQYF. This chain joins TRBV7-9 and TRBJ2-7, with D possibly being TRBD1 (6 bases). The V gene's germline CDR1 is SEHNR and CDR2 FQNEAQ (reference sequence). V lost 5 bases, J lost 4 bases, and 15 bases lay in between. The CDR3 is 14 residues long. The full variable domain, in which reference TRBV7-9 and TRBJ2-7 provide the parts outside the CDR3, is DTGVSQNPRHKITKRGQNVTFRCDPISEHNRLYWYRQTLGQGPEFLTYFQNEAQLEKSRLLSDRFSAERPKGSFSTLEIQRTEQGDSAMYLCASSPRAGVYEQYFGPGTRLTVT.

The table lists this clonotype with a few counts. The chain is built from TRBV12-3 or TRBV12-4 and TRBJ1-5; D not certain. Trimming cost V 3 bases and J 5 bases, with 5 bases left between them. CDR3 length: 12 residues. The CDR3 DNA reads TGTGCCAGCAGTTTCGAGGATCAGCCCCAGCATTTT. This translates into CASSFEDQPQHF.

This clonotype was seen more than once but under ten times. V and J are TRBV5-5 and TRBJ2-7; TRBD1 is a possible D gene (6 bases). The germline gives CDR1 SGHKS, CDR2 YYEKEE (reference sequence). V lost 7 bases to trimming and J lost 5 bases, with 13 bases between them. The CDR3 spans 12 residues. The CDR3, as DNA: TGTGCCAGCCTACTTAGACAGGACGAGCAGTACTTC. Amino acids: CASLLRQDEQYF.

This chain joins TRBV6-5 and TRBJ1-6, with 8 bases fitting TRBD1. The CDR3 totals 15 residues. Losses at the gene ends were 2 bases for V and 9 bases for J; bases not matched to a gene: 6. Germline-derived CDR1 and CDR2 are MNHEY and SVGAGI. CDR3 nucleotides: TGTGCCAGCAGTTACCATAACAGGGGGGGTTCACCCCTCCACTTT. Amino acid sequence: CASSYHNRGGSPLHF.

As concerns this clonotype: This may be a read error: a much more frequent sequence differs by one nucleotide. The chain uses TRBV24-1 and TRBJ1-2, with D unclear. The length of the CDR3 is 11 residues. Germline CDR1 and CDR2: KGHDR and SFDVKD. CDR3 sequence (DNA): TGTGCCACCAGTGACAGCTATAGCTACACCTTC. It translates to CATSDSYSYTF.

The V call is TRBV29-1, the J call TRBJ2-2, with D perhaps assigned TRBD1 or TRBD2 (5 bases each). Germline CDR1 is SQVTM and CDR2 is ANQGSEA. The CDR3 length is 14 residues. V was cut by 6 bases and J by 4 bases, with 15 bases left in between. CDR3 nucleotides: TGCAGCGTCCGGTGGGGGTCGGGCACCGGGGAGCTGTTTTTT. Protein: CSVRWGSGTGELFF.

The chain links TRBV28 to TRBJ2-2; D might be TRBD2 (5 bases). This CDR3 contains 13 residues. Trimming took 8 bases from V and 4 from J, leaving 11 bases between them. From germline, CDR1 is MDHEN and CDR2 SYDVKM. CDR3: CASGYGGTGELFF. CDR3 nucleotides: TGTGCCAGCGGGTACGGAGGCACCGGGGAGCTGTTTTTT.

This clonotype was detected a few times. The chain uses TRBV23-1 and TRBJ1-6; TRBD1 agrees at 9 bases. TRBV23-1 is noted as an ORF with a role that remains uncertain. V gave up 8 bases and J gave up 8 bases; unmatched junction bases: 13. This CDR3 spans 16 amino acids. The CDR3 DNA reads as TGCGCCAGCGAACCGATAGGGACAGGGAGATATTCACCCCTCCACTTT. Translated: CASEPIGTGRYSPLHF.

This clonotype appeared a few times. J is TRBJ1-1 and V is TRBV6-5; D perhaps matches TRBD1 (5 bases). The germline gives CDR1 MNHEY, CDR2 SVGAGI. Trimming left V 2 bases short and J 0 bases short, with 10 bases between. The CDR3 loop spans 15 amino acids. For the CDR3, the DNA is TGTGCCAGCAGTTACGACAGATCCTTGAACACTGAAGCTTTCTTT. It yields the protein CASSYDRSLNTEAFF.